This entry describes one TCR beta chain. Its antigen is undetermined. The data stem from a study of spatial heterogeneity in lung cancer. Notes on the study in general: Expanded alpha and beta TCR counts within tumors tracked tumor mutation counts. Coverage of tumor T cells, by estimate, reached around 6.3% for alpha chains and 13% for beta chains.

Germline V gene lookup returns CDR1 SGHRS and CDR2 YFSETQ. V lost 2 bases and J lost 4, with 9 bases in between. The CDR3 length is 13 residues. The sample's time point: sample taken at primary tumor resection. Patients with untreated early-stage non-small cell lung cancer, numbering some 72, were the donors. In TCRdb, the 5' RACE reads were re-called with MiXCR into one record per CDR3 protein. The table records about 10,000 distinct CDR3 sequences, approximately 5.8% of them present only once. V gene TRBV5-1 combines with J gene TRBJ1-1; D might be TRBD1 (5 bases). The receptor was derived from a female donor with early-stage non-small cell lung cancer. Specimen: lung tumor tissue, collected at surgery. CDR3 in amino acids: CASSFAGSTEAFF. CDR3 DNA: TGCGCCAGCAGCTTTGCAGGGAGCACTGAAGCTTTCTTT.